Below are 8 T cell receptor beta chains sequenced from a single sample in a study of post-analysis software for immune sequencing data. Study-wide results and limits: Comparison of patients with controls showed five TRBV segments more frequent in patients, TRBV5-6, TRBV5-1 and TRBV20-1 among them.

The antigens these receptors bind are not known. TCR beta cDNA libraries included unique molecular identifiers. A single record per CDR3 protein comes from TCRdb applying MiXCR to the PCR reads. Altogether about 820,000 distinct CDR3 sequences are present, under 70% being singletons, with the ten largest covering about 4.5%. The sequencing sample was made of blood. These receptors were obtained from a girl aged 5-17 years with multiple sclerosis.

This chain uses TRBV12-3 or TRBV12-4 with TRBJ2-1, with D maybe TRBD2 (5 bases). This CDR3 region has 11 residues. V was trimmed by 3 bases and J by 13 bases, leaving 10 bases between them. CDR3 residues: CASSFGLAQFF. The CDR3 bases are TGTGCCAGCAGTTTCGGGCTAGCACAGTTCTTC.

The chain's CDR3 is CASSIAGWGGEQYF. CDR3 in DNA: TGTGCCAGCAGCATTGCCGGGTGGGGGGGCGAGCAGTACTTC. The V and J genes are TRBV9 and TRBJ2-5; 7 bases align to TRBD2. TRBJ2-7 matches the DNA end more closely, so the J call is doubtful. Germline lookup yields CDR1 SGDLS and CDR2 YYNGEE. The CDR3 has 14 residues.

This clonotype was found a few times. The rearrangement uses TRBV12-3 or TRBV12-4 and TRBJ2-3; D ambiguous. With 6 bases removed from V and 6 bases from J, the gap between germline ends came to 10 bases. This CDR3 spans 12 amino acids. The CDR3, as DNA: TGTGCCAGCAGCCCCTACTCGGATACGCAGTATTTT. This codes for CASSPYSDTQYF.

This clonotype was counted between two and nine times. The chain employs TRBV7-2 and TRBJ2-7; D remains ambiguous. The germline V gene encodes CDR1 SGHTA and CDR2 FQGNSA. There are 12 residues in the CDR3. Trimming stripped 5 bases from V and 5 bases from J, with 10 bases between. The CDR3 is CASSHPGDEQYF. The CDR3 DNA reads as TGTGCCAGCAGCCACCCTGGGGACGAGCAGTACTTC.

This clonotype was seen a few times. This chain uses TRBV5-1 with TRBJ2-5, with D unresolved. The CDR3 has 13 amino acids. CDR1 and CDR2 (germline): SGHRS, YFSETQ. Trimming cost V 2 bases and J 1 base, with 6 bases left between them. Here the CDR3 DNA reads TGCGCCAGCAGCTTTAGGCCCCAAGAGACCCAGTACTTC. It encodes CASSFRPQETQYF.

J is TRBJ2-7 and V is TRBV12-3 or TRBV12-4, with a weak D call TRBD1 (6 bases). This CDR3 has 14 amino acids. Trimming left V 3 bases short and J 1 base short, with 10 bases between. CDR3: CASSFTGQSYEQYF. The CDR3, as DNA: TGTGCCAGCAGTTTCACGGGACAATCCTACGAGCAGTACTTC.

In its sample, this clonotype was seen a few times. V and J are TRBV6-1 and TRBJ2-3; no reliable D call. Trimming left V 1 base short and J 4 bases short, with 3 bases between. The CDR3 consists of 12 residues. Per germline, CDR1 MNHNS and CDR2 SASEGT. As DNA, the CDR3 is TGTGCCAGCAGTGAAGTGGCAGATACGCAGTATTTT. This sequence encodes CASSEVADTQYF.

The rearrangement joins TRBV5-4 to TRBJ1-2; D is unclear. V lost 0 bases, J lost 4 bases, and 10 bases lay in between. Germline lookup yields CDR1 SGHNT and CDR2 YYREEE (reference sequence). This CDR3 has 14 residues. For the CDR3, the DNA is TGTGCCAGCAGCTTGGAGGAGGGTTCCTATGGCTACACCTTC. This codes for CASSLEEGSYGYTF.